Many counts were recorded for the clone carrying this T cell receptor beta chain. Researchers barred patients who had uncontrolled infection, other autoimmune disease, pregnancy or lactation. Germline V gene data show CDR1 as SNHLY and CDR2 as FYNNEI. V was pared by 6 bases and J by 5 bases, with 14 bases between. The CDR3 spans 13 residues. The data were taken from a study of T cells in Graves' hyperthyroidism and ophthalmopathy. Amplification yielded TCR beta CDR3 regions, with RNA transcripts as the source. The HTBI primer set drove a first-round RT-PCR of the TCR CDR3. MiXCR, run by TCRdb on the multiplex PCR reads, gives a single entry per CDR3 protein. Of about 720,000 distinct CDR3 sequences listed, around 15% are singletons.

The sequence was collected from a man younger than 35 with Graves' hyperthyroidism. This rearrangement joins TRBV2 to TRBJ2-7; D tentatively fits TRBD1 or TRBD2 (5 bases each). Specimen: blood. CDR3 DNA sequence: TGTGCCAGCAGGCCCGGGACGGCGAACGAGCAGTACTTC. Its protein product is CASRPGTANEQYF. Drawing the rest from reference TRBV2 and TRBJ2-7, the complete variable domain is EPEVTQTPSHQVTQMGQEVILRCVPISNHLYFYWYRQILGQKVEFLVSFYNNEISEKSEIFDDQFSVERPDGSNFTLKIRSTKLEDSAMYFCASRPGTANEQYFGPGTRLTVT.